The clone carrying this T cell receptor beta chain was recorded once. Its antigen is as yet unknown. Profiling relied on immunoSEQ multiplex PCR, and the TCRdb table lists in-frame clones only, not all of them. Altogether under 3,500 clones are present, about 88% being singletons, with the ten largest covering just under 20%. This entry is derived from a study of hypomethylating agent response in myelodysplastic syndrome. The wider study: Most often mutated was TET2, found in about 50% of the 11 patients. General study points: Whether shared GLIPH2 clusters recognize novel MDS antigens was not confirmed.

Germline CDR1 is SQVTM and CDR2 is ANQGSEA. CDR3 length: 14 residues. Trimming left V 4 bases short and J 7 bases short, with 16 bases between. The receptor comes from a human donor with myelodysplastic syndrome. Sequencing used bone marrow, obtained before or after starting hypomethylating agent treatment for myelodysplastic syndrome (not recorded which). V gene TRBV29-1 combines with J gene TRBJ2-2; tentative D call: TRBD1 (5 bases). The CDR3 reads CSVALRVGGGELFF. In nucleotides, the CDR3 is TGCAGCGTTGCGCTCAGGGTGGGTGGCGGGGAGCTGTTTTTT.